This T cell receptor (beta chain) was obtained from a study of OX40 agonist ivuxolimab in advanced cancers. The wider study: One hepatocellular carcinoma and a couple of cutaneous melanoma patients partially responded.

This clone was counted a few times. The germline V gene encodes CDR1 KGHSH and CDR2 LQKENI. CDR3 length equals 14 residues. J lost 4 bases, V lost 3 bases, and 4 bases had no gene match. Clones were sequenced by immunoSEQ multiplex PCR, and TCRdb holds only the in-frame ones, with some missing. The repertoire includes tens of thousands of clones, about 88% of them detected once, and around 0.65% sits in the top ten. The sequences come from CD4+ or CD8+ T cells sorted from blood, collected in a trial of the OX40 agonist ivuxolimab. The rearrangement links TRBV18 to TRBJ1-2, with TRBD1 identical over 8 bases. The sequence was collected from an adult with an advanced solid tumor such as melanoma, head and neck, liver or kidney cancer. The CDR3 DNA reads TGTGCCAGCTCACCGGACAGGGACCCCTATGGCTACACCTTC. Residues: CASSPDRDPYGYTF.